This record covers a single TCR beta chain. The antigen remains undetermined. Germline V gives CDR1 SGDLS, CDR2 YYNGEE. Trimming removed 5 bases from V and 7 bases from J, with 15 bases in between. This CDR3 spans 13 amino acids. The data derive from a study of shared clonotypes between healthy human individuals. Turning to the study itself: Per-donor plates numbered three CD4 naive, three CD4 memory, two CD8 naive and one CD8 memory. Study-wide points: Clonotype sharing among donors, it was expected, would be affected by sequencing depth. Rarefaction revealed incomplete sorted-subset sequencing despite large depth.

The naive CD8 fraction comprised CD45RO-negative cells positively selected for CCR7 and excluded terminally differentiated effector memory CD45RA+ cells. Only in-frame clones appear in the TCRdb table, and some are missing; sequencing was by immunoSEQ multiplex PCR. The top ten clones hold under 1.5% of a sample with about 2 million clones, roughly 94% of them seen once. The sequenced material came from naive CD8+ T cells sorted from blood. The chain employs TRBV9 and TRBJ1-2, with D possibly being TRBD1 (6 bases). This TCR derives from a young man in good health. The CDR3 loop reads CASSAGAGAGYTF. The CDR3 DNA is TGTGCCAGCAGTGCAGGGGCAGGGGCTGGCTACACCTTC.